The T cell receptor beta chain described here comes from a study of shared T cell receptors in the human thymus. The protocol was immunoSEQ multiplex PCR, while the TCRdb copy is restricted to in-frame clones and leaves out a portion. The table has around 730,000 clones, approximately 83% seen once. The CDR3 totals 17 residues. Germline V gene data show CDR1 as PRHDT and CDR2 as FYEKMQ (reference sequence). J lost 1 base, V lost 5 bases, and 13 bases had no gene match. The data also belong to a second study, concerning human thymus T cells. From that second work: Thymus pieces cut out during corrective heart surgery were the tissue that was used.

The chain couples TRBV13 to TRBJ2-5; TRBD2 matches 7 bases. Sample: thymocytes. The TCR was taken from a girl under three years old with a congenital heart defect. The CDR3 spells CASSPKTSWGGQETQYF. The CDR3 coding sequence is TGTGCCAGCAGCCCCAAGACTAGTTGGGGGGGCCAAGAGACCCAGTACTTC.